The 27 T cell receptor beta chains below come from one sample, sequenced in a study of response to subunit inactivated influenza vaccine (dated by TCRdb to the late 2010s). Preparation of the library involved RT-PCR. The reads were generated on an Illumina HiSeq 2500. TCRdb reanalyzed the raw reads on its own, using fastp at Q25 for trimming and MiXCR for clone calling, and kept in-frame beta chains. Each entry merges the rows of one CDR3 protein and shows their most common DNA and genes. The sample table contains approximately 290,000 distinct CDR3 sequences; only one count was recorded for around 22% of them. The ten largest clones represent 10% of the sample. The starting material was PBMCs from blood, obtained less than 22 months after vaccination. All receptors derive from a man aged 45 to 75 who received an inactivated influenza vaccine. Donor details come from another sample of the same person, matched by shared clones.

This clonotype showed up many times. The V gene is TRBV12-3 or TRBV12-4, the J gene TRBJ2-1; 10 nucleotides agree with TRBD2. V trimming: 6 bases; J trimming: 4 bases; junction bases outside the gene matches: 3. This CDR3 region has 14 residues. In nucleotides, the CDR3 is TGTGCCAGCAGGGCGACTAGCGGGTACAATGAGCAGTTCTTC. It specifies CASRATSGYNEQFF.

The genes are TRBV19 and TRBJ1-2, with 8 nucleotides matching TRBD1. There are 11 residues in the CDR3. Germline V CDR1 and CDR2: LNHDA, SQIVND (reference sequence). With V trimmed by 7 bases and J by 7 bases, 2 bases remained unmatched. The CDR3 loop reads CASTQGAGYTF. The CDR3 coding sequence is TGTGCCAGTACCCAGGGGGCTGGCTACACCTTC. Looking up the rest from reference TRBV19 and TRBJ1-2 gives the full variable domain: DGGITQSPKYLFRKEGQNVTLSCEQNLNHDAMYWYRQDPGQGLRLIYYSQIVNDFQKGDIAEGYSVSREKKESFPLTVTSAQKNPTAFYLCASTQGAGYTFGSGTRLTVV.

This clonotype turned up a few times. The genes are TRBV6-2 or TRBV6-3 and TRBJ2-7; D call uncertain. Germline V lookup: CDR1 MNHEY, CDR2 SVGEGT. Trimming cost V 5 bases and J 7 bases, with 15 bases left between them. The CDR3 loop spans 13 amino acids. CDR3 in DNA: TGTGCCAGCAGTCCTGCTAATTTCTGGGAGCAGTACTTC. It is translated as CASSPANFWEQYF.

The chain recombines TRBV12-3 or TRBV12-4 with TRBJ1-2; D is possibly TRBD1 (6 bases). The CDR3 is 15 residues long. Trimming removed 4 bases at V and 4 bases at J, with 16 bases between. The CDR3 coding sequence is TGTGCCAGCAGTTCCGACTTTACAGGGATCTATGGCTACACCTTC. It specifies CASSSDFTGIYGYTF.

J is TRBJ1-2 and V is TRBV20-1; 9 bases fit TRBD1. CDR1 is DFQATT and CDR2 is SNEGSKA in the germline V gene (reference sequence). Trimming cost V 1 base and J 10 bases; bases outside gene matches: 4. This CDR3 is 12 amino acids long. The CDR3 nucleotides are TGCAGTGCTAGAGGGGACAGGGCACCCTACACCTTC. Translating it yields CSARGDRAPYTF.

The chain is built from TRBV3-1 and TRBJ2-1, with 9 bases lining up with TRBD2. V lost 7 bases and J lost 6; bases outside the gene matches: 7. The CDR3 spans 14 residues. Per the germline V gene, CDR1 is LGHDT and CDR2 is YNNKEL (reference sequence). The CDR3 bases are TGTGCCAGCACCTCAAGCGGGAGGTCCAATGAGCAGTTCTTC. Its translation is CASTSSGRSNEQFF.

The table lists this clonotype with many counts. J is TRBJ1-1 and V is TRBV29-1; 9 bases align to TRBD1. The V and J ends lost 6 bases and 12 bases, in that order; junction bases with no gene match: 8. Germline V CDR1 and CDR2: SQVTM, ANQGSEA. There are 11 residues in the CDR3. CDR3 sequence: CSVDRGGGTFF. The CDR3 region has the DNA TGCAGCGTAGACAGGGGGGGTGGAACTTTCTTT.

The table lists this clonotype with many counts. DNA of the CDR3: TGTGCCAGCAGCTTAGAGCCGGGGGCGCGGGGCTACACCTTC. Translating gives CASSLEPGARGYTF. The V and J genes are TRBV11-2 and TRBJ1-2, with TRBD1 as a possible D gene (6 bases). V was shortened by 0 bases and J by 8 bases, with 13 bases between the two germline ends. This CDR3 region has 14 residues. From germline, CDR1 is SGHAT and CDR2 FQNNGV.

This clonotype appeared a few times. This chain uses TRBV10-3 with TRBJ2-5, with D perhaps TRBD1 (6 bases). V was trimmed by 2 bases and J by 3 bases, leaving 7 bases between them. CDR3 length: 13 residues. Germline values: CDR1 ENHRY, CDR2 SYGVKD. The CDR3 nucleotides read TGTGCCATCAGTGAGGGACAGAAAGAGACCCAGTACTTC. Translating it yields CAISEGQKETQYF.

This clonotype has only one observation. At one boundary the junction diverges from the germline segment, which might be a read error. The rearrangement links TRBV7-7 to TRBJ2-5, with D unclear. Germline CDR1 reads SSHAT; CDR2 reads FNYEAQ (reference sequence). This CDR3 is 15 amino acids long. The CDR3 DNA reads as TGTGCTAGCAGCTTAGTTGGTGGAAACCAAGAGACCCAGTACTTC. Protein sequence: CASSLVGGNQETQYF. Filled out from reference TRBV7-7 and TRBJ2-5, the complete variable domain reads GAGVSQSPRYKVTKRGQDVTLRCDPISSHATLYWYQQALGQGPEFLTYFNYEAQPDKSGLPSDRFSAERPEGSISTLTIQRTEQRDSAMYRCASSLVGGNQETQYFGPGTRLLVL.

A note on this clonotype: The DNA is left out, because the CDR3 cannot be placed on it with certainty; the CDR3 is given as TCRdb lists it. This chain uses TRBV6-5 with TRBJ1-1. The CDR3 length is 14 residues, termini included. From germline, CDR1 is MNHEY and CDR2 SVGAGI. This chain's CDR3 is CASSTSTVYTEAFF.

The V and J genes are TRBV29-1 and TRBJ2-1; D unresolved. Germline V gives CDR1 SQVTM, CDR2 ANQGSEA. The CDR3 consists of 13 residues. The V and J ends lost 1 base and 0 bases respectively, with 4 bases between them. In nucleotides, the CDR3 is TGCAGCGTTGAAGGGGCCTCCTACAATGAGCAGTTCTTC. Translated, it gives CSVEGASYNEQFF.

The chain uses TRBV4-3 and TRBJ2-7; 8 positions match TRBD1. CDR3 length equals 14 residues. The V gene's germline CDR1 is LGHNA and CDR2 YSLEER. The junction had 5 bases not matched to a gene; V was cut back by 1 base and J by 6 bases. CDR3 DNA sequence: TGCGCCAGCAGCCAAGTGACAGGGGATACCGAGCAGTACTTC. Translating it yields CASSQVTGDTEQYF.

This clonotype was seen ten or more times. This rearrangement joins TRBV3-1 to TRBJ1-1; D not resolved. V was shortened by 5 bases and J by 5 bases, with 12 bases between the two germline ends. The CDR3 is 13 residues long. Germline V gene sequence: CDR1 LGHDT, CDR2 YNNKEL (reference sequence). CDR3 DNA sequence: TGTGCCAGCAGCTCAGTGGGGAGGACTGAAGCTTTCTTT. It codes for CASSSVGRTEAFF.

The chain has TRBV29-1 and TRBJ2-1; D unresolved. The CDR3 runs to 12 residues. Trimming took 7 bases from V and 6 from J, leaving 13 bases between them. The germline V gene encodes CDR1 SQVTM and CDR2 ANQGSEA. The CDR3 protein is CSALTLGNEQFF. The CDR3 DNA sequence: TGCAGCGCCCTTACTTTAGGCAATGAGCAGTTCTTC.

V is TRBV6-2 or TRBV6-3 and J is TRBJ2-7; TRBD2 matches 15 bases. The CDR3 is 20 residues long. The V segment lost 0 bases and the J segment 3 bases; nucleotides outside the gene matches: 12. Germline assignment: CDR1 MNHEY and CDR2 SVGEGT. This CDR3 is CASSYSSPGLAGGPRYEQYF. CDR3 DNA sequence: TGTGCCAGCAGTTACTCATCCCCGGGACTAGCGGGAGGACCCCGCTACGAGCAGTACTTC.

This clonotype came up a few times. The CDR3: CASSQVRQGYEQYF. The CDR3 nucleotides read TGTGCCAGCAGCCAAGTACGGCAGGGCTACGAGCAGTACTTC. V gene TRBV4-2 combines with J gene TRBJ2-7; maybe TRBD1 (5 bases). Trimming left V 1 base short and J 3 bases short, with 10 bases between. Germline CDR1 and CDR2: LGHNA and YNFKEQ. The CDR3 is 14 residues long.

This rearrangement joins TRBV7-9 to TRBJ2-1; D might be TRBD1 (6 bases). Germline V gene data show CDR1 as SEHNR and CDR2 as FQNEAQ (reference sequence). The CDR3 has 15 residues. Between the trimmed V and J ends, which lost 8 bases and 4 bases, there was a span of 18 bases. In DNA form, the CDR3 reads TGTGCCAGCCGACGGTCAGGGGCAAAGTACAATGAGCAGTTCTTC. Amino acids: CASRRSGAKYNEQFF.

This clonotype was seen a handful of times. This chain joins TRBV20-1 and TRBJ1-6; D unresolved. The CDR3 runs to 15 residues. Germline loops: CDR1 DFQATT, CDR2 SNEGSKA (reference sequence). With 2 bases removed from V and 3 bases from J, the gap between germline ends came to 11 bases. CDR3 sequence reads: CSARIGVLYNSPLHF. In DNA, the CDR3 is TGCAGTGCTAGAATCGGCGTACTCTATAATTCACCCCTCCACTTT.

This chain links TRBV7-6 with TRBJ2-7; 10 bases are shared with TRBD1. The J segment lost 3 bases and the V segment lost 5 bases, leaving 4 bases of the junction unmatched. This CDR3 region has 14 residues. The germline V gene encodes CDR1 SGHVS and CDR2 FNYEAQ. As DNA, the CDR3 is TGTGCCAGCAGCCCTGGACAGGGGGACTACGAGCAGTACTTC. Its translation is CASSPGQGDYEQYF.

The chain has TRBV20-1 and TRBJ2-7, with 11 bases aligning to TRBD2. Trimming at V came to 0 bases and at J to 3 bases, leaving 4 bases not matched to a gene. Germline lookup yields CDR1 DFQATT and CDR2 SNEGSKA (reference sequence). The CDR3 length is 15 residues. CDR3 nucleotides: TGCAGTGCTAGAGACCTACTAGCGGGAGACTACGAGCAGTACTTC. Protein product: CSARDLLAGDYEQYF.

This sequence joins TRBV9 and TRBJ2-7, with a tentative D call TRBD1 (7 bases). Trimming took off 6 bases at V and 0 bases at J, with 19 bases between the two ends. The CDR3 runs 16 residues. Germline CDR1 is SGDLS and CDR2 is YYNGEE. CDR3 amino acids: CASTQARGVSSYEQYF. CDR3 nucleotides: TGTGCCAGCACCCAAGCCAGGGGGGTGAGCTCCTACGAGCAGTACTTC.

Notes on this clonotype: The missing conserved phenylalanine or tryptophan at the end of this CDR3 makes a read error likely. No DNA is shown, since the ends of the CDR3 on it are uncertain; the CDR3 is the one TCRdb lists. J is TRBJ2-1 and V is TRBV25-1; the D segment call TRBD2 is taken from the table without a DNA check. The CDR3 length equals 14 residues, ends included. Per the germline V gene, CDR1 is MGHDK and CDR2 is SYGVNS. The CDR3 sequence is CASSESTVPPHVVV.

V and J are TRBV28 and TRBJ2-7; 7 bases match TRBD2. The CDR3 extends over 16 amino acids. The J segment lost 0 bases and the V segment lost 1 base, leaving 6 bases of the junction unmatched. Germline CDR1 reads MDHEN; CDR2 reads SYDVKM. CDR3: CASSLSASGPSYEQYF. The CDR3, as DNA: TGTGCCAGCAGTTTATCCGCTAGCGGCCCCTCCTACGAGCAGTACTTC.

There are a few counts of this clonotype. The chain joins TRBV28 to TRBJ2-7; 12 nucleotides match TRBD2. Germline V CDR1 and CDR2: MDHEN, SYDVKM. The CDR3 loop spans 22 amino acids. Trimming removed 3 bases from V and 0 bases from J; junction bases left unmatched: 21. CDR3 loop: CASSFLALGGGTSGSTSYEQYF. The CDR3 DNA reads as TGTGCCAGCAGTTTCCTCGCTTTGGGTGGTGGGACTAGCGGGTCTACCTCCTACGAGCAGTACTTC.

The sample holds one count of this clonotype. The chain is built from TRBV4-2 and TRBJ2-3, with TRBD1 matching 8 bases. With V trimmed by 0 bases and J by 6 bases, 8 bases remained unmatched. This CDR3 is built from 16 residues. Germline V CDR1 and CDR2: LGHNA, YNFKEQ. This CDR3 is CASSQEWTGFSDTQYF. In DNA, the CDR3 is TGTGCCAGCAGCCAAGAGTGGACAGGGTTTTCGGATACGCAGTATTTT.

The rearrangement links TRBV11-1 to TRBJ1-1; 12 nucleotides align to TRBD1. This CDR3 region has 18 residues. After removal of 3 bases from V and 1 base from J, the junction contained 9 bases not matched to a gene. Germline values: CDR1 SGHAT, CDR2 FQDESV (reference sequence). CDR3 in amino acids: CASSFSGTGGAWNTEAFF. Written as DNA, the CDR3 is TGTGCCAGCAGCTTCTCCGGGACAGGGGGCGCCTGGAACACTGAAGCTTTCTTT.